This T cell receptor beta chain was found in a study of T cells in Graves' hyperthyroidism and ophthalmopathy. Amplified TCR beta CDR3 regions derived from RNA transcripts. With the HTBI primer set, the TCR CDR3 went through a first round of RT-PCR. TCRdb called the multiplex PCR reads again in MiXCR, with one record for every CDR3 protein. The repertoire includes some 600,000 distinct CDR3 sequences, under 60% of them detected once, and roughly 8.2% sits in the top ten. In its sample, this clonotype was seen a few times. This CDR3 has 19 residues. J lost 1 base, V lost 3 bases, and 14 bases had no gene match. The germline gives CDR1 SGHTA, CDR2 FQGNSA.

The chain combines TRBV7-2 with TRBJ2-5, with 10 bases lining up with TRBD1. The sequenced sample was peripheral blood or thyroid tissue (not recorded which). The TCR originated in a woman aged 18 to 35 with Graves' hyperthyroidism. The CDR3 is CASSFPGQGNVGGQETQYF. CDR3 nucleotide sequence: TGTGCCAGCAGCTTCCCGGGACAGGGGAATGTAGGTGGCCAAGAGACCCAGTACTTC.